This entry lists 18 T cell receptor beta chains sequenced from one sample in a study of blood T cell repertoires in COVID-19 (TCRdb year 2020). The library was built by means of the immunoSEQ multiplex PCR assay. TCRdb took this table from immuneACCESS and kept in-frame rearrangements with V and J called. Such tables lack part of the clones; where checked against another copy, unresolved V genes explain under half of the gap, and the rest is unexplained. The sample records under 300,000 clones, around nine tenths of which are singletons. The top ten clonotypes cover less than 2.5% of the sample. The sample was PBMCs or T cells enriched from blood (not recorded which). The receptors come from a woman aged 18-29 years who had recovered from COVID-19.

The gene calls are TRBV5-3 and TRBJ1-5; D ambiguous. TRBV5-3 is marked as an open reading frame, function uncertain. The CDR3 has 12 residues. V lost 7 bases and J 7 bases, leaving 12 bases between the germline ends. CDR3 coding DNA: TGTGCCAGACGGCAAATCGGGCAGCCCCAGCATTTT. Translation: CARRQIGQPQHF.

The chain couples TRBV19 to TRBJ1-5, with 8 positions matching TRBD1. Trimming removed 2 bases from V and 6 bases from J; junction bases left unmatched: 9. The CDR3 consists of 16 residues. Germline-derived CDR1 and CDR2 are LNHDA and SQIVND (reference sequence). The CDR3 DNA sequence: TGTGCCAGTAGTATATTAGGAACAGGGGGTGGTCAGCCCCAGCATTTT. This gives the protein CASSILGTGGGQPQHF.

In nucleotides, the CDR3 is TGCAGCGTTGCCGGGACAGGGACTGAAAAACTGTTTTTT. As protein: CSVAGTGTEKLFF. The J gene is TRBJ1-4, the V gene TRBV29-1; 9 bases agree with TRBD1. Germline V CDR1 and CDR2: SQVTM, ANQGSEA. The CDR3 has 13 residues. V shed 4 bases and J 7 bases; nucleotides not matched to a gene: 4.

The rearrangement uses TRBV24-1 and TRBJ1-5; D is unresolved. Germline V CDR1 and CDR2: KGHDR, SFDVKD. Trimming took off 3 bases at V and 5 bases at J, with 13 bases between the two ends. This CDR3 comprises 15 residues. The CDR3 DNA follows: TGTGCCACCAGTGATCCTAGGCGCCCGGATCAGCCCCAGCATTTT. Amino acid sequence: CATSDPRRPDQPQHF.

J is TRBJ2-1 and V is TRBV18; 9 nucleotides agree with TRBD2. V shed 3 bases and J 5 bases; nucleotides not matched to a gene: 5. The CDR3 extends over 15 amino acids. Germline CDR1 KGHSH, CDR2 LQKENI. The CDR3 region is CASSPAGGSHNEQFF. In nucleotides, the CDR3 is TGTGCCAGCTCACCTGCGGGGGGGAGCCACAATGAGCAGTTCTTC.

Turning to this clone: The same CDR3 arises from other DNA sequences in this sample as well. This CDR3 reads CASSLGDSQETQYF. DNA for the CDR3: TGCGCCAGCAGCTTAGGGGACTCCCAAGAGACCCAGTACTTC. V is TRBV5-1 and J is TRBJ2-5; the D gene is possibly TRBD2 (6 bases). The V gene lost 2 bases and the J gene lost 1 base, with 9 bases spanning the gap. The CDR3 is 14 amino acids. Per germline, CDR1 SGHRS and CDR2 YFSETQ.

The chain has TRBV11-2 and TRBJ2-3, with D tentatively TRBD2 (6 bases). In germline, CDR1 is SGHAT, CDR2 FQNNGV. Trimming took 4 bases from V and 7 from J, leaving 21 bases between them. The CDR3 is 16 amino acids. The CDR3 sequence: CASSSNSGSSTYTQYF. The CDR3 bases are TGTGCCAGCAGCTCAAATAGCGGATCCTCGACCTATACGCAGTATTTT.

This sequence joins TRBV20-1 and TRBJ2-3; 11 bases are a match to TRBD2. The germline V gene has CDR1 DFQATT and CDR2 SNEGSKA (reference sequence). CDR3 length: 14 amino acids. V trimming: 3 bases; J trimming: 4 bases; junction bases outside the gene matches: 3. CDR3 coding DNA: TGCAGTGCTAGTGGGACTAGCGGTCCAGATACGCAGTATTTT. Protein product: CSASGTSGPDTQYF.

The chain employs TRBV7-2 and TRBJ2-1, with TRBD1 matching over 7 bases. V lost 0 bases to trimming and J lost 10 bases; unmatched junction nucleotides: 9. This CDR3 region has 15 residues. Germline CDR1 and CDR2: SGHTA and FQGNSA. The DNA for the CDR3 is TGTGCCAGCAGCTTAGCGCTAGACAGGGTCGGCGAGCAGTTCTTC. Residues: CASSLALDRVGEQFF.

J is TRBJ1-1 and V is TRBV18; D remains unclear. The CDR3 consists of 15 residues. V was cut by 3 bases and J by 3 bases, with 14 bases left in between. Germline V gives CDR1 KGHSH, CDR2 LQKENI. The CDR3: CASSPGRGFDTEAFF. The CDR3 DNA follows: TGTGCCAGCTCACCGGGCCGAGGGTTCGACACTGAAGCTTTCTTT.

The CDR3 loop reads CASRKTGNTEAFF. CDR3 in DNA: TGTGCCAGCCGGAAAACAGGGAACACTGAAGCTTTCTTT. The chain is built from TRBV28 and TRBJ1-1; D possibly corresponds to TRBD1 (5 bases). This CDR3 spans 13 amino acids. Germline CDR1 MDHEN, CDR2 SYDVKM. Trimming removed 8 bases from V and 1 base from J, with 11 bases in between.

This clone came up once. V usage is TRBV7-9 and J usage is TRBJ1-6; TRBD1 matches 9 bases. The CDR3 length is 17 residues. Germline-derived CDR1 and CDR2 are SEHNR and FQNEAQ (reference sequence). With 3 bases clipped from V and 10 bases from J, the junction kept 13 bases outside the gene matches. CDR3 DNA sequence: TGTGCCAGCAGCTTTTTTGCCGGGACAGGGAAAGGATCACCCCTCCACTTT. Translation: CASSFFAGTGKGSPLHF. Complete variable domain (other parts from reference TRBV7-9 and TRBJ1-6): DTGVSQNPRHKITKRGQNVTFRCDPISEHNRLYWYRQTLGQGPEFLTYFQNEAQLEKSRLLSDRFSAERPKGSFSTLEIQRTEQGDSAMYLCASSFFAGTGKGSPLHFGNGTRLTVT.

The chain carries TRBV28 and TRBJ2-5; no definite D call. V lost 8 bases to trimming and J lost 4 bases, with 17 bases between them. The germline V gene encodes CDR1 MDHEN and CDR2 SYDVKM. The CDR3 consists of 14 residues. The CDR3 DNA sequence: TGTGCCAGCTTTGGGCAGGCCGTACCAGAGACCCAGTACTTC. Amino acid sequence: CASFGQAVPETQYF.

This clone was counted a single time. This chain links TRBV19 with TRBJ2-7; possible D gene TRBD2, 6 bases. This CDR3 region has 13 residues. Germline CDR1 LNHDA, CDR2 SQIVND (reference sequence). V lost 5 bases and J lost 1, with 9 bases in between. The CDR3: CASSGGKSYEQYF. In DNA, the CDR3 is TGTGCCAGTAGTGGGGGGAAATCCTACGAGCAGTACTTC.

This clone was observed a single time. The chain joins TRBV6-5 to TRBJ1-1; TRBD1 agrees at 7 bases. The V gene's germline CDR1 is MNHEY and CDR2 SVGAGI. CDR3 length: 15 residues. J was trimmed by 1 base and V by 8 bases; bases with no gene match: 10. Written as DNA, the CDR3 is TGTGCCAGCTTCGGAGCCGGACAGGCGAACACTGAAGCTTTCTTT. Translated, it gives CASFGAGQANTEAFF.

This clone was seen just once. This rearrangement joins TRBV2 to TRBJ2-1; TRBD1 might be the D (6 bases). The ends were cut back, 1 base at V and 5 bases at J, with 9 bases in the middle. In germline, CDR1 is SNHLY, CDR2 FYNNEI. The CDR3 spans 14 residues. The CDR3, as DNA: TGTGCCAGCAGTGAAGAAAGGACAGACAATGAGCAGTTCTTC. Translation: CASSEERTDNEQFF.

The chain uses TRBV6-5 and TRBJ2-1, with TRBD2 identical over 9 bases. V dropped 0 bases and J dropped 3; count of bases not matched to a gene: 3. The CDR3 is made up of 16 amino acids. In germline, CDR1 is MNHEY, CDR2 SVGAGI. CDR3 sequence (DNA): TGTGCCAGCAGTTACTCTGATAGCGGGGGCTACAATGAGCAGTTCTTC. Translated: CASSYSDSGGYNEQFF.

V gene TRBV9 combines with J gene TRBJ1-1, with a tentative D call TRBD1 (5 bases). The CDR3 sequence is 14 residues long. Germline V gene lookup returns CDR1 SGDLS and CDR2 YYNGEE. The ends were cut back, 0 bases at V and 6 bases at J, with 12 bases in the middle. For the CDR3, the DNA is TGTGCCAGCAGCGTAGCGGGGGTTGGGTCTGAAGCTTTCTTT. It encodes CASSVAGVGSEAFF.